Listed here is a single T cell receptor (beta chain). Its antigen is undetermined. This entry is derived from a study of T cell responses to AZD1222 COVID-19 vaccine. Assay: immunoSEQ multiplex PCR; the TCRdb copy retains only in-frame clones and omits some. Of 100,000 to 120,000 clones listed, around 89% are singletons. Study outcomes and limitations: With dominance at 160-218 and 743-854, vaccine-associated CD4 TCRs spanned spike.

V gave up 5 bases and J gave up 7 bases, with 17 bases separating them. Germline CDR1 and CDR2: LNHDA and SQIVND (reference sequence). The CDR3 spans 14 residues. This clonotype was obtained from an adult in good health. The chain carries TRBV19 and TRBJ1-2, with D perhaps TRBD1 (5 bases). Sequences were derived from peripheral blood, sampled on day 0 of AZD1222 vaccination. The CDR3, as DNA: TGTGCCAGTAGTGCCCGGACACGGCGGGGTGGCTACACCTTC. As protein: CASSARTRRGGYTF.